The 30 T cell receptor beta chains presented below share a single source sample, sequenced in a study of blood T cell repertoires in COVID-19. TCRdb's copy holds only in-frame clones and misses some; the assay was immunoSEQ multiplex PCR. Among about 250,000 clones, roughly 90% were seen once, and the ten largest hold about 9.3%. The sequenced sample consisted of PBMCs or T cells enriched from blood (not recorded which). The receptors come from a man in his forties who had recovered from COVID-19.

The chain is built from TRBV24-1 and TRBJ2-3; no firm D call. The CDR3 covers 16 residues. Trimming shortened V by 0 bases and J by 0 bases, and 9 bases separated the two germline ends. CDR1 and CDR2 from the germline V gene are KGHDR and SFDVKD. The CDR3 here is CATSDLRVSSTDTQYF. The CDR3 DNA reads as TGTGCCACCAGTGATTTGCGGGTATCTAGCACAGATACGCAGTATTTT.

This chain joins TRBV14 and TRBJ1-1; D is uncertain. CDR1 is SGHDN, CDR2 FVKESK, per germline. The CDR3 extends over 15 amino acids. The ends were cut back, 0 bases at V and 1 base at J, with 9 bases in the middle. CDR3 loop: CASSQEYIRNTEAFF. CDR3 nucleotides: TGTGCCAGCAGCCAAGAGTACATTCGGAACACTGAAGCTTTCTTT. Full variable domain (missing parts from reference TRBV14 and TRBJ1-1): EAGVTQFPSHSVIEKGQTVTLRCDPISGHDNLYWYRRVMGKEIKFLLHFVKESKQDESGMPNNRFLAERTGGTYSTLKVQPAELEDSGVYFCASSQEYIRNTEAFFGQGTRLTVV.

The chain employs TRBV9 and TRBJ1-2, with D possibly TRBD1 on 5 matching bases. The CDR3 is made up of 14 amino acids. Trimming took 0 bases from V and 4 from J, leaving 10 bases between them. Looked up from germline, CDR1 is SGDLS and CDR2 is YYNGEE. CDR3: CASSVGEGIYGYTF. The CDR3 coding sequence is TGTGCCAGCAGCGTAGGGGAGGGGATCTATGGCTACACCTTC.

A few counts support this clone. The chain combines TRBV4-2 with TRBJ2-1; 16 bases are shared with TRBD2. The germline V gene encodes CDR1 LGHNA and CDR2 YNFKEQ. This CDR3 has 16 amino acids. With 5 bases clipped from V and 6 bases from J, the junction kept 4 bases outside the gene matches. CDR3 region: CASSGTSGGEINEQFF. The CDR3 DNA follows: TGTGCCAGCAGCGGGACTAGCGGGGGGGAGATCAATGAGCAGTTCTTC.

The rearrangement links TRBV3-1 (or the pseudogene TRBV3-2) to TRBJ2-7; D gene uncertain. The CDR3 contains 15 residues. CDR1 and CDR2 from the germline V gene are LGHDT and YNNKEL (reference sequence). The ends were cut back, 0 bases at V and 2 bases at J, with 11 bases in the middle. The DNA of the CDR3 is TGTGCCAGCAGCCAAGATGTGGCAAGTACCTACGAGCAGTACTTC. It specifies CASSQDVASTYEQYF.

This clone was picked up one time. The rearrangement uses TRBV19 and TRBJ1-1; D gene ambiguous. Trimming stripped 4 bases from V and 2 bases from J, with 11 bases between. There are 14 residues in the CDR3. Per germline, CDR1 LNHDA and CDR2 SQIVND (reference sequence). CDR3 in DNA: TGTGCCAGTAGTAGTCGGGAAATAAACACTGAAGCTTTCTTT. Translation gives CASSSREINTEAFF.

Regarding this clone: Compared with germline, one end of the junction differs, possibly owing to a read error. The rearrangement joins TRBV10-3 to TRBJ1-1; 7 bases are shared with TRBD1. The CDR3 consists of 16 residues. Germline values: CDR1 ENHRY, CDR2 SYGVKD. CDR3 amino acids: CAVSGDREARNTEAFF. The DNA for the CDR3 is TGTGCCGTCAGCGGAGACAGGGAGGCGAGGAACACTGAAGCTTTCTTT.

The chain combines TRBV28 with TRBJ1-2; a weak D match, TRBD1 (6 bases). CDR3 size: 17 residues. The germline V gene has CDR1 MDHEN and CDR2 SYDVKM. The V gene lost 2 bases and the J gene lost 5 bases, with 21 bases spanning the gap. The CDR3 sequence is CASSLPLGGQGNYGYTF. The DNA of the CDR3 is TGTGCCAGCAGTTTACCCCTCGGGGGGCAGGGAAATTATGGCTACACCTTC.

The chain links TRBV27 to TRBJ1-1, with unresolved D. Trimming removed 0 bases from V and 10 bases from J, with 12 bases in between. This CDR3 is built from 13 residues. Germline loops: CDR1 MNHEY, CDR2 SMNVEV (reference sequence). This CDR3 reads CASSLSEGSGAFF. The CDR3 nucleotides are TGTGCCAGCAGTTTATCGGAAGGGAGCGGAGCTTTCTTT.

This clone was seen once. V and J are TRBV2 and TRBJ2-7; D uncertain. CDR1 and CDR2 (germline): SNHLY, FYNNEI. The CDR3 is 15 amino acids. V was trimmed by 1 base and J by 1 base, leaving 11 bases between them. The CDR3 protein is CASSEDGVKSYEQYF. For the CDR3, the DNA is TGTGCCAGCAGTGAAGACGGAGTGAAGTCCTACGAGCAGTACTTC.

This chain connects TRBV29-1 to TRBJ2-1; the D gene is possibly TRBD2 (5 bases). With 6 bases removed from V and 5 bases from J, the gap between germline ends came to 14 bases. The germline gives CDR1 SQVTM, CDR2 ANQGSEA. This CDR3 has 13 residues. The DNA for the CDR3 is TGCAGCGTCGGGGATGAGAGACACAATGAGCAGTTCTTC. Its translation is CSVGDERHNEQFF.

The rearrangement joins TRBV20-1 to TRBJ2-7; TRBD2 agrees at 8 bases. The CDR3 totals 15 residues. With 3 bases clipped from V and 0 bases from J, the junction kept 7 bases outside the gene matches. Germline loops: CDR1 DFQATT, CDR2 SNEGSKA (reference sequence). CDR3 region: CSASGGGGPSYEQYF. The DNA of the CDR3 is TGCAGTGCTAGTGGCGGCGGGGGGCCCTCCTACGAGCAGTACTTC.

The chain carries TRBV7-2 and TRBJ1-3; 8 nucleotides match TRBD1. CDR1 is SGHTA and CDR2 is FQGNSA in the germline V gene. The V segment lost 4 bases and the J segment 3 bases; nucleotides outside the gene matches: 8. The length of the CDR3 is 16 residues. In nucleotides, the CDR3 is TGTGCCAGCAGCTCCAGGGGGCAAGGGGGTGGAAACACCATATATTTT. Translating gives CASSSRGQGGGNTIYF.

J is TRBJ2-1 and V is TRBV6-4, with TRBD2 identical over 12 bases. Germline V gene data show CDR1 as MRHNA and CDR2 as SNTAGT. This CDR3 region has 15 residues. V lost 3 bases to trimming and J lost 7 bases; unmatched junction nucleotides: 4. The CDR3 DNA is TGTGCCAGCAGTGAGCTAGCGGGAGGGTTGAATGAGCAGTTCTTC. Translated, it gives CASSELAGGLNEQFF.

This clone appeared a single time. The J gene is TRBJ2-7, the V gene TRBV21-1; the table's D call of TRBD1 was not tested on the DNA. TRBV21-1 is a pseudogene locus. The CDR3 loop spans 16 amino acids. For the CDR3, the DNA is TGTGCCAGCAGCACATTACTGGGACAGGGATCCTACGAGCAGTACTTC. It translates to CASSTLLGQGSYEQYF.

The V call is TRBV11-2, the J call TRBJ2-3, with D possibly being TRBD2 (6 bases). The length of the CDR3 is 15 residues. Trimming removed 11 bases at V and 4 bases at J, with 22 bases between. Per germline, CDR1 SGHAT and CDR2 FQNNGV. CDR3 nucleotides: TGTGCCTCCGGAAGGGAACTAGCATTTTCAGATACGCAGTATTTT. Its protein product is CASGRELAFSDTQYF.

The rearrangement links TRBV5-1 to TRBJ2-7, with D perhaps matching TRBD1 (6 bases). The CDR3 is made up of 13 amino acids. Trimming removed 6 bases at V and 2 bases at J, with 12 bases between. Per the germline V gene, CDR1 is SGHRS and CDR2 is YFSETQ. This chain's CDR3 is CASKGDTTYEQYF. The CDR3, as DNA: TGCGCCAGCAAAGGGGACACTACCTACGAGCAGTACTTC.

This clone was observed a handful of times. The gene calls are TRBV2 and TRBJ1-1; 7 bases map to TRBD1. Trimming took 6 bases from V and 4 from J; bases not matched to a gene: 5. The CDR3 has 13 residues. Germline V gene sequence: CDR1 SNHLY, CDR2 FYNNEI. In DNA, the CDR3 is TGTGCCAGCAGATTACAGGGGCGCACTGAAGCTTTCTTT. Amino acids: CASRLQGRTEAFF.

This sequence joins TRBV5-1 and TRBJ2-5; 7 bases line up with TRBD1. Germline loops: CDR1 SGHRS, CDR2 YFSETQ. J was trimmed by 2 bases and V by 4 bases; bases with no gene match: 8. The CDR3 is 15 amino acids. This CDR3 is CASSKDGTAQETQYF. CDR3 nucleotide sequence: TGCGCCAGCAGCAAAGATGGGACAGCTCAAGAGACCCAGTACTTC.

The chain joins TRBV6-5 to TRBJ1-5; 8 bases map to TRBD1. The V gene's germline CDR1 is MNHEY and CDR2 SVGAGI. The CDR3 has 15 amino acids. J lost 7 bases, V lost 7 bases, and 12 bases had no gene match. CDR3 nucleotide sequence: TGTGCCAGCAATGGCGACAGGGGCGCAAGGCAGCCCCAGCATTTT. Encoded protein: CASNGDRGARQPQHF.

V is TRBV28 and J is TRBJ1-1; a weak D match, TRBD1 (5 bases). The CDR3 is made up of 14 amino acids. CDR1 MDHEN and CDR2 SYDVKM come from the germline V gene. V shed 5 bases and J shed 0 bases, with 10 bases lying between them. The CDR3 region is CASSPGGLNTEAFF. DNA for the CDR3: TGTGCCAGCAGTCCCGGGGGATTGAACACTGAAGCTTTCTTT.

Concerning this clone itself: A junction boundary mismatches the germline segment, possibly from a read error. CDR3: CSGTTGFDTGEPFF. For the CDR3, the DNA is TGCAGCGGTACCACAGGGTTCGACACCGGGGAGCCGTTTTTT. The V gene is TRBV29-1, the J gene TRBJ2-2, with D maybe TRBD1 (6 bases). The CDR3 contains 14 residues. Per germline, CDR1 SQVTM and CDR2 ANQGSEA.

The rearrangement joins TRBV6-1 to TRBJ1-5; D is undetermined. CDR3 length: 14 residues. The germline V gene has CDR1 MNHNS and CDR2 SASEGT. Deletions cut 1 base from V and 4 bases from J, with 8 bases between. DNA of the CDR3: TGTGCCAGCAGTGAAGGGCAGGTAAATCAGCCCCAGCATTTT. Translating it yields CASSEGQVNQPQHF.

This sequence joins TRBV18 and TRBJ2-3, with 9 bases aligning to TRBD2. Losses at the gene ends were 5 bases for V and 2 bases for J; bases not matched to a gene: 8. CDR3 length: 16 amino acids. CDR1 is KGHSH, CDR2 LQKENI, per germline. The CDR3 DNA sequence: TGTGCCAGCTCAAGAGTTGGCGGGGGGGCCACAGATACGCAGTATTTT. It is translated as CASSRVGGGATDTQYF.

This clone has only a few counts. The chain recombines TRBV10-3 with TRBJ1-1; TRBD1 is a possible D gene (6 bases). This CDR3 is built from 14 residues. Trimming cost V 4 bases and J 5 bases, with 14 bases left between them. CDR1 ENHRY and CDR2 SYGVKD come from the germline V gene. CDR3 sequence: CAISGVGARTEAFF. In DNA, the CDR3 is TGTGCCATCAGTGGTGTGGGGGCTCGGACTGAAGCTTTCTTT.

This sequence joins TRBV7-9 and TRBJ2-1; 7 positions agree with TRBD1. CDR3 length: 14 amino acids. Germline assignment: CDR1 SEHNR and CDR2 FQNEAQ (reference sequence). With 5 bases clipped from V and 11 bases from J, the junction kept 12 bases outside the gene matches. The CDR3 nucleotides read TGTGCCAGCAGCCCGGGTAGAGGGGGCTTTAAGCAGTTCTTC. Protein sequence: CASSPGRGGFKQFF.

This clone has a single count. This chain uses TRBV5-1 with TRBJ2-7, with D perhaps TRBD2 (5 bases). V was cut by 0 bases and J by 3 bases, with 13 bases left in between. The germline V gene encodes CDR1 SGHRS and CDR2 YFSETQ. The length of the CDR3 is 15 residues. The CDR3 region is CASSLGVGRGYEQYF. The CDR3 DNA sequence: TGCGCCAGCAGCTTGGGGGTAGGGAGAGGCTACGAGCAGTACTTC.

CDR3: CASRDTGNQPQHF. The CDR3 coding sequence is TGTGCCAGCAGAGATACAGGGAATCAGCCCCAGCATTTT. This chain uses TRBV6-5 with TRBJ1-5; D is possibly TRBD1 (6 bases). Germline V gene data show CDR1 as MNHEY and CDR2 as SVGAGI. The V end was cut by 6 bases, the J end by 4 bases, with 10 bases between. The CDR3 extends over 13 amino acids.

The rearrangement links TRBV5-1 to TRBJ2-2; 10 nucleotides agree with TRBD2. The germline CDR1 and CDR2 sequences are SGHRS and YFSETQ. The length of the CDR3 is 17 residues. V lost 7 bases and J lost 6; bases outside the gene matches: 15. Here the CDR3 DNA reads TGCGCCAGCGGCAGCCGTGAGGCTAGCGGGGGTCCCGGGGAGCTGTTTTTT. This encodes CASGSREASGGPGELFF.

The sample holds a few counts of this clone. The chain is built from TRBV10-3 and TRBJ2-3; D is possibly TRBD1 (5 bases). The CDR3 runs 13 residues. Germline V gives CDR1 ENHRY, CDR2 SYGVKD. Trimming took off 9 bases at V and 0 bases at J, with 10 bases between the two ends. The CDR3 bases are TGTGCCATACAGGAGTACAGCACAGATACGCAGTATTTT. Its translation is CAIQEYSTDTQYF.